What follows are 16 T cell receptor beta chains derived from one specimen sequenced in a study of cytomegalovirus exposure and HLA in healthy donors (dated by TCRdb to between 2016 and 2019). Library method: the immunoSEQ multiplex PCR assay. For the multiplex PCR, a mixture combining 60 forward primers for TCR Vbeta segments and 13 reverse primers for TCR Jbeta segments was used. TCRdb obtained this table from immuneACCESS and retained in-frame rearrangements with V and J assigned. These tables miss some clones; where compared with another copy, unresolved V genes account for less than half of the shortfall, and the remainder is unexplained. Recorded for this sample are 85,000 to 130,000 clones; about 80% of them occurred a single time. Approximately 5.3% of the sample goes to the ten largest clones. Sequencing used PBMCs. The origin of the receptors is a woman aged 18-29 years in good health and CMV-seropositive.

This chain connects TRBV28 to TRBJ2-1; 11 bases agree with TRBD2. The ends lost 9 bases at V and 6 bases at J; junction bases unmatched: 4. CDR3 size: 13 residues. Per germline, CDR1 MDHEN and CDR2 SYDVKM. This CDR3 is CASGGLAANEQFF. The CDR3, as DNA: TGTGCCAGTGGGGGACTAGCGGCCAATGAGCAGTTCTTC.

This clone was observed a few times. J is TRBJ2-1 and V is TRBV7-9, with a tentative D call TRBD2 (6 bases). Looked up from germline, CDR1 is SEHNR and CDR2 is FQNEAQ (reference sequence). Trimming removed 1 base at V and 9 bases at J, with 13 bases between. This CDR3 is built from 14 residues. CDR3 loop: CASSLESLAGEQFF. The CDR3 DNA is TGTGCCAGCAGCTTAGAATCACTAGCAGGTGAGCAGTTCTTC.

The J gene is TRBJ1-2, the V gene TRBV6-4, with 8 bases lining up with TRBD1. This CDR3 comprises 18 residues. With 10 bases clipped from V and 2 bases from J, the junction kept 21 bases outside the gene matches. Germline V gene sequence: CDR1 MRHNA, CDR2 SNTAGT. In nucleotides, the CDR3 is TGTGCCAACGGCGCCCTTAGATCTTGGGACAGGCCAAACTATGGCTACACCTTC. The encoded protein is CANGALRSWDRPNYGYTF.

The CDR3 here is CAGTRGGELFF. The CDR3 DNA reads TGTGCCGGGACCAGGGGCGGGGAGCTGTTTTTT. The chain combines TRBV30 with TRBJ2-2; tentative D call: TRBD1 (6 bases). Germline V gives CDR1 GTSNPN, CDR2 SVGIG (reference sequence). Trimming left V 8 bases short and J 7 bases short, with 11 bases between. The CDR3 spans 11 residues. The full variable domain, rest sourced from reference TRBV30 and TRBJ2-2, is SQTIHQWPATLVQPVGSPLSLECTVEGTSNPNLYWYRQAAGRGLQLLFYSVGIGQISSEVPQNLSASRPQDRQFILSSKKLLLSDSGFYLCAGTRGGELFFGEGSRLTVL.

V usage is TRBV19 and J usage is TRBJ2-1; 13 bases line up with TRBD2. V lost 5 bases, J lost 4 bases, and 2 bases stayed unmatched. The CDR3 runs to 15 residues. Germline CDR1 and CDR2: LNHDA and SQIVND (reference sequence). As DNA, the CDR3 is TGTGCCAGTAGTCGGACTAGCGGGGGTTACAATGAGCAGTTCTTC. This gives the protein CASSRTSGGYNEQFF.

The chain is built from TRBV7-2 and TRBJ2-5; maybe TRBD2 (5 bases). V lost 6 bases and J 3 bases, leaving 8 bases between the germline ends. The V gene's germline CDR1 is SGHTA and CDR2 FQGNSA. This CDR3 comprises 12 residues. The CDR3 sequence: CASSLLEETQYF. The CDR3 DNA is TGTGCCAGCAGTTTACTAGAAGAGACCCAGTACTTC.

The chain carries TRBV5-5 and TRBJ1-1, with 7 positions matching TRBD1. The CDR3 has 16 residues. V lost 0 bases, J lost 1 base, and 6 bases stayed unmatched. Germline-derived CDR1 and CDR2 are SGHKS and YYEKEE (reference sequence). This chain's CDR3 is CASSLGDRNPNTEAFF. CDR3 bases: TGTGCCAGCAGCTTGGGGGACAGAAATCCGAACACTGAAGCTTTCTTT.

This clone was detected only once. This chain connects TRBV5-6 to TRBJ1-6, with 7 positions matching TRBD1. CDR3 length: 14 residues. Germline CDR1 and CDR2: SGHDT and YYEEEE. Trimming cost V 5 bases and J 6 bases; bases outside gene matches: 5. In DNA, the CDR3 is TGTGCCAGCAGGGTGGGACAGATTAATTCACCCCTCCACTTT. It specifies CASRVGQINSPLHF. The full variable domain, completed using reference TRBV5-6 and TRBJ1-6, is DAGVTQSPTHLIKTRGQQVTLRCSPKSGHDTVSWYQQALGQGPQFIFQYYEEEERQRGNFPDRFSGHQFPNYSSELNVNALLLGDSALYLCASRVGQINSPLHFGNGTRLTVT.

J is TRBJ2-7 and V is TRBV4-1; 7 bases match TRBD2. Germline-derived CDR1 and CDR2 are MGHRA and YSYEKL. The CDR3 has 18 residues. V was pared by 2 bases and J by 1 base, with 14 bases of the junction left unmatched. Here the CDR3 DNA reads TGCGCCAGCAGCCAATCAGATAGCACGGGGGGATTATCCTACGAGCAGTACTTC. Protein sequence: CASSQSDSTGGLSYEQYF.

The CDR3 region has the DNA TGTGCCAGCAGCGCTGGACTAGCGGGAGCGACCTCCTACGAGCAGTACTTC. The encoded protein is CASSAGLAGATSYEQYF. This chain uses TRBV9 with TRBJ2-7; TRBD2 matches 13 bases. The ends lost 3 bases at V and 0 bases at J; junction bases unmatched: 6. Germline assignment: CDR1 SGDLS and CDR2 YYNGEE. The CDR3 loop spans 17 amino acids.

This rearrangement joins TRBV5-6 to TRBJ2-7; TRBD2 aligns across 11 bases. J gave up 3 bases and V 2 bases, and 1 base lay outside the gene matches. Looked up from germline, CDR1 is SGHDT and CDR2 is YYEEEE. The CDR3 runs to 14 residues. The CDR3 spells CASSFGLAGYEQYF. In DNA form, the CDR3 reads TGTGCCAGCAGCTTTGGACTAGCGGGCTACGAGCAGTACTTC.

This clone was picked up a small number of times. V and J are TRBV27 and TRBJ2-1; 9 bases line up with TRBD2. Germline lookup yields CDR1 MNHEY and CDR2 SMNVEV (reference sequence). The J segment lost 8 bases and the V segment lost 3 bases, leaving 8 bases of the junction unmatched. The CDR3 contains 15 residues. The CDR3 reads CASSFDASGIDEQFF. CDR3 nucleotide sequence: TGTGCCAGCAGTTTCGACGCTAGCGGGATCGATGAGCAGTTCTTC.

This clone has a single count. The V call is TRBV28, the J call TRBJ2-7; TRBD2 matches 9 bases. The CDR3 length is 17 residues. The V and J ends lost 5 bases and 4 bases, in that order; junction bases with no gene match: 15. Germline CDR1 is MDHEN and CDR2 is SYDVKM. CDR3 in amino acids: CASSPTRASGTIYEQYF. CDR3 in DNA: TGTGCCAGCAGTCCCACCCGGGCTAGCGGGACGATATACGAGCAGTACTTC.

The rearrangement joins TRBV12-5 to TRBJ2-1; 10 nucleotides line up with TRBD1. V gave up 6 bases and J gave up 3 bases; unmatched junction bases: 5. Germline V CDR1 and CDR2: LGHNT, FRNRAP. The CDR3 spans 15 residues. CDR3 coding DNA: TGTGCTAGTGGAGCGGGACAGGGGAACTACAATGAGCAGTTCTTC. Protein sequence: CASGAGQGNYNEQFF.

The chain recombines TRBV6-5 with TRBJ1-4; 7 bases map to TRBD1. In germline, CDR1 is MNHEY, CDR2 SVGAGI. J lost 3 bases, V lost 10 bases, and 11 bases had no gene match. The CDR3 spans 15 residues. DNA for the CDR3: TGTGCCACGAAGACAGGGAGAGCGGCTAATGAAAAACTGTTTTTT. Protein product: CATKTGRAANEKLFF.

The chain employs TRBV6-5 and TRBJ1-2, with D perhaps TRBD1 (5 bases). This CDR3 has 14 residues. Germline V gene sequence: CDR1 MNHEY, CDR2 SVGAGI. Trimming cost V 1 base and J 0 bases, with 6 bases left between them. This CDR3 reads CASSYWGANYGYTF. CDR3 in DNA: TGTGCCAGCAGTTACTGGGGCGCTAACTATGGCTACACCTTC.